This entry concerns a single T cell receptor beta chain. The data were taken from a study of technical replicates of blood from several donors. Sequencing used immunoSEQ multiplex PCR; TCRdb keeps in-frame clones, though not all of them. The data contain about 79,000 clones, more than 85% of them singletons. V dropped 1 base and J dropped 3; count of bases not matched to a gene: 3. The germline V gene encodes CDR1 SGHNT and CDR2 YENEEA. The CDR3 covers 14 residues. This sequence was found in a human donor in good health. Some clones in this sample may be carry-over from other donors' samples. The V and J genes are TRBV11-3 and TRBJ2-7; 7 bases line up with TRBD2. The sample consisted of T cells isolated from PBMCs. This chain's CDR3 is CASSLGGRVYEQYF. The CDR3 DNA reads as TGTGCCAGCAGCTTAGGGGGGAGGGTCTACGAGCAGTACTTC.